A selection of T cell receptor beta chains follows, all from one sample in a study of T cells in Graves' hyperthyroidism and ophthalmopathy. TCRdb recomputed calls from the multiplex PCR reads with MiXCR, one row per CDR3 protein. The profile covers around 690,000 distinct CDR3 sequences, with around 16% appearing a single time and roughly 15% taken by the ten largest. The sample taken for sequencing was blood. These receptors all come from a man aged 50 to 60 with Graves' hyperthyroidism. CDR3s include the opening cysteine and the closing phenylalanine or tryptophan.

j_call: TRBJ2-3; v_call: TRBV11-2; cdr3_aa: CASSLFLLAGALSSTDTQYF
j_call: TRBJ2-1; v_call: TRBV6-2/TRBV6-3; cdr3_aa: CASIGASGNYEQFF
j_call: TRBJ2-5; v_call: TRBV4-1; cdr3_aa: CASSQDGAGQETQYF
j_call: TRBJ1-2; v_call: TRBV7-8; cdr3_aa: CASSSRVGRQKANYGYTF
j_call: TRBJ2-3; v_call: TRBV7-2; cdr3_aa: CASSWLEFLTDTQYF
j_call: TRBJ2-1; v_call: TRBV9; cdr3_aa: CASSGAQAHNEQFF
j_call: TRBJ1-1; v_call: TRBV9; cdr3_aa: CASSVADMGTEAFF
j_call: TRBJ1-5; v_call: TRBV2; cdr3_aa: CASSAMGSPSNQPQHF
j_call: TRBJ2-3; v_call: TRBV10-3; cdr3_aa: CAISPGQGSGSTQYF
j_call: TRBJ1-1; v_call: TRBV6-2/TRBV6-3; cdr3_aa: CASKSDTEAFF
j_call: TRBJ2-1; v_call: TRBV12-3/TRBV12-4; cdr3_aa: CASSSGFGTSGSYNEQFF
j_call: TRBJ2-2; v_call: TRBV27; cdr3_aa: CASSLLGVHRELFF
j_call: TRBJ1-1; v_call: TRBV6-2/TRBV6-3; cdr3_aa: CASSYSTRDLDTEAFF
j_call: TRBJ2-7; v_call: TRBV27; cdr3_aa: CASSLSRGSHEQYF
j_call: TRBJ2-2; v_call: TRBV5-5; cdr3_aa: CASVAGGTGELFF
j_call: TRBJ1-2; v_call: TRBV5-4; cdr3_aa: CASSFAGDGYGYTF
j_call: TRBJ1-2; v_call: TRBV11-2; cdr3_aa: CASSLDGGPLANYGYTF
j_call: TRBJ1-2; v_call: TRBV19; cdr3_aa: CASIDRGRGNYGYTF
j_call: TRBJ2-1; v_call: TRBV27; cdr3_aa: CASSLHPSSYNEQFF
j_call: TRBJ1-5; v_call: TRBV18; cdr3_aa: CASSPVSNQPQHF
j_call: TRBJ1-2; v_call: TRBV19; cdr3_aa: CASSIPGLNYGYTF
j_call: TRBJ1-1; v_call: TRBV7-2; cdr3_aa: CASSLRRMNTEAFF
j_call: TRBJ2-5; v_call: TRBV6-6; cdr3_aa: CASSYSGGVKTQYF
j_call: TRBJ1-1; v_call: TRBV2; cdr3_aa: CASSALLQGADTEAFF
j_call: TRBJ2-7; v_call: TRBV11-2; cdr3_aa: CASSLGRDSVYEQYF
j_call: TRBJ2-2; v_call: TRBV6-1; cdr3_aa: CASKKGTSGYGELFF
j_call: TRBJ2-1; v_call: TRBV5-1; cdr3_aa: CASSMDSHNEQFF
j_call: TRBJ2-7; v_call: TRBV18; cdr3_aa: CASSPRQTTYEQYF
j_call: TRBJ2-7; v_call: TRBV28; cdr3_aa: CASSLLGGSNSYEQYF
j_call: TRBJ2-5; v_call: TRBV7-2; cdr3_aa: CASSSRLAGVFKETQYF
j_call: TRBJ1-5; v_call: TRBV9; cdr3_aa: CASSVGGHSNQPQHF
j_call: TRBJ2-2; v_call: TRBV6-2/TRBV6-3; cdr3_aa: CASSYWTSGRTGELFF
j_call: TRBJ2-5; v_call: TRBV29-1; cdr3_aa: CSVQGAGETQYF
j_call: TRBJ2-1; v_call: TRBV7-9; cdr3_aa: CASSLQVGVNEQFF
j_call: TRBJ2-3; v_call: TRBV15; cdr3_aa: CATSRTADTQYF
j_call: TRBJ2-3; v_call: TRBV24-1; cdr3_aa: CATSDLTPYTQYF
j_call: TRBJ1-1; v_call: TRBV19; cdr3_aa: CASKGRRNTEAFF
j_call: TRBJ2-1; v_call: TRBV7-6; cdr3_aa: CASSPDKTSGHEQFF
j_call: TRBJ2-3; v_call: TRBV7-3; cdr3_aa: CASSLMGNVYTDTQYF
j_call: TRBJ2-3; v_call: TRBV28; cdr3_aa: CASSNYRASSTDTQYF